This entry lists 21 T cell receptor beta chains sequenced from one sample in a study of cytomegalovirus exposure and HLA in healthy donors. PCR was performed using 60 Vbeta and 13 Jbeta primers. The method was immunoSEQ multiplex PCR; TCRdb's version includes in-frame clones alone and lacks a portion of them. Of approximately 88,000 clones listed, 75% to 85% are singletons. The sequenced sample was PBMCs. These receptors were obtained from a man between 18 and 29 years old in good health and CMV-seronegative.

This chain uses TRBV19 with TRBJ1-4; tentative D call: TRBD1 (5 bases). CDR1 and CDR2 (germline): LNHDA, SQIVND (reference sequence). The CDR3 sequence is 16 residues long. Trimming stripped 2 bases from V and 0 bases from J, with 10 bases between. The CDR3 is CASSISSTATNEKLFF. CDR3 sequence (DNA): TGTGCCAGTAGTATATCTTCGACAGCAACTAATGAAAAACTGTTTTTT.

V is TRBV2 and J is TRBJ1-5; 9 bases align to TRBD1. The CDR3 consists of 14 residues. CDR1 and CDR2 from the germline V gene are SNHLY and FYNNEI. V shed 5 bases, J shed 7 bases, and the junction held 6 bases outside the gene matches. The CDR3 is CASSRTGEGQPQHF. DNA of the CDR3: TGTGCCAGCAGTCGGACAGGGGAAGGACAGCCCCAGCATTTT.

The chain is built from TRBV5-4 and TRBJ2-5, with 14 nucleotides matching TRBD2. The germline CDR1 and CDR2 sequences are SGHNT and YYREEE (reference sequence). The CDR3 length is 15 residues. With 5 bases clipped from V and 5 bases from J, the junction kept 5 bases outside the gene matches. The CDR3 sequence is CASSRTSGGQETQYF. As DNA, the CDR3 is TGTGCCAGCAGTAGGACTAGCGGGGGGCAGGAGACCCAGTACTTC.

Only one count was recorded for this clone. The CDR3 bases are TGTGCCAGCAGCTCCCCTGACAGGGATCGGGCCTACAATGAGCAGTTCTTC. Amino acids: CASSSPDRDRAYNEQFF. This sequence joins TRBV11-2 and TRBJ2-1, with TRBD1 matching 7 bases. This CDR3 is built from 17 residues. CDR1 is SGHAT, CDR2 FQNNGV, per germline. V shed 4 bases, J shed 2 bases, and the junction held 11 bases outside the gene matches.

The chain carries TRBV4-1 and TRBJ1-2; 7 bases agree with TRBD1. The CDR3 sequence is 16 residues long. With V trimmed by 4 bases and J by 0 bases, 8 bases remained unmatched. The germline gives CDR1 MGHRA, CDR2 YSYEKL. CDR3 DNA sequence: TGCGCCAGCAGCCGCACTGACAGGGACCCTAACTATGGCTACACCTTC. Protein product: CASSRTDRDPNYGYTF.

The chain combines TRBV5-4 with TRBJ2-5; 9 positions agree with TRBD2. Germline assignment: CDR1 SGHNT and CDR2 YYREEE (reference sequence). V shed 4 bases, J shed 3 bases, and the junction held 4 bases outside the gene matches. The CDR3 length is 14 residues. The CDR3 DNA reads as TGTGCCAGCAGCCGCCGACTAGCGGAAGAGACCCAGTACTTC. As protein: CASSRRLAEETQYF. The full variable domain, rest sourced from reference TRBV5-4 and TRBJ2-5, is ETGVTQSPTHLIKTRGQQVTLRCSSQSGHNTVSWYQQALGQGPQFIFQYYREEENGRGNFPPRFSGLQFPNYSSELNVNALELDDSALYLCASSRRLAEETQYFGPGTRLLVL.

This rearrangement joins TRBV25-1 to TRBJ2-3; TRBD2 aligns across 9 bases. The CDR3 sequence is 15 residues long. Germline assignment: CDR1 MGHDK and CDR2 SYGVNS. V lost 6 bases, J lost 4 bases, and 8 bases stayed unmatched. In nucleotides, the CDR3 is TGTGCCAGCAGCATTAGCGGGGGAATATCAGATACGCAGTATTTT. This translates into CASSISGGISDTQYF.

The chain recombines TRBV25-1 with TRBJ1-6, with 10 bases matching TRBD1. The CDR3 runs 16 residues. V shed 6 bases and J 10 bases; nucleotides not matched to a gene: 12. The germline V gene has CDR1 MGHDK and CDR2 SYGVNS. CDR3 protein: CASRDRGYSSKSPLHF. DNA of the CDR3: TGTGCCAGCAGGGACAGGGGGTACTCGTCGAAATCACCCCTCCACTTT.

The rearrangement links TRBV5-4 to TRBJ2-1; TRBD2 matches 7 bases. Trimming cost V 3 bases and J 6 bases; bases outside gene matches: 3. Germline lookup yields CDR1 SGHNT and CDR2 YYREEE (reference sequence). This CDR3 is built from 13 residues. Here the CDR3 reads CASSWGGTNEQFF. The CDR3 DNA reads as TGTGCCAGCAGCTGGGGGGGGACCAATGAGCAGTTCTTC. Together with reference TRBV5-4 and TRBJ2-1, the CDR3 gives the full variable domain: ETGVTQSPTHLIKTRGQQVTLRCSSQSGHNTVSWYQQALGQGPQFIFQYYREEENGRGNFPPRFSGLQFPNYSSELNVNALELDDSALYLCASSWGGTNEQFFGPGTRLTVL.

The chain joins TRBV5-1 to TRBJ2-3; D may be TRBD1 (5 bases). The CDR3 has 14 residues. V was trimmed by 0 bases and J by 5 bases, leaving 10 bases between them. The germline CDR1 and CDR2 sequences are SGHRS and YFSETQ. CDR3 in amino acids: CASSLGWGGDTQYF. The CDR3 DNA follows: TGCGCCAGCAGCTTGGGGTGGGGCGGAGATACGCAGTATTTT.

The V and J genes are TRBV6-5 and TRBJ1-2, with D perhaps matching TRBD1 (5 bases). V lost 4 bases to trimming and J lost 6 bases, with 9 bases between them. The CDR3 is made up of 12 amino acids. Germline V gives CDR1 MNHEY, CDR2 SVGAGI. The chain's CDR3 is CASSSQGNGYTF. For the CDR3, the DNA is TGTGCCAGCAGTTCCCAGGGAAATGGCTACACCTTC.

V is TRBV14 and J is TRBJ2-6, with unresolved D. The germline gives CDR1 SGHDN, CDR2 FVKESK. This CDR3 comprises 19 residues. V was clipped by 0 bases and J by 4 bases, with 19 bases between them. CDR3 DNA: TGTGCCAGCAGCCAAGATCTAGAATTCGCGGCGCGCGGGGCCAACGTCCTGACTTTC. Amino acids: CASSQDLEFAARGANVLTF.

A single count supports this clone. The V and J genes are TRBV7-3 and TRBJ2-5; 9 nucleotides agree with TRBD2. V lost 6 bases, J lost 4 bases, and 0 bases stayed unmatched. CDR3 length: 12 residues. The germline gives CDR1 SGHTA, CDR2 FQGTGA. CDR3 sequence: CASSSGGETQYF. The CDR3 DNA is TGTGCCAGCAGTAGCGGGGGAGAGACCCAGTACTTC.

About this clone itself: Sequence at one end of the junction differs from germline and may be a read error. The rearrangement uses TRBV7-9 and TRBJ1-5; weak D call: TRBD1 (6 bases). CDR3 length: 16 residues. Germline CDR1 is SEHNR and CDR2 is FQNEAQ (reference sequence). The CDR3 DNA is TGTTCCAGCAGCGCTGAGGACAGCGGCTCCCATCAGCCCCAGCATTTT. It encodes CSSSAEDSGSHQPQHF.

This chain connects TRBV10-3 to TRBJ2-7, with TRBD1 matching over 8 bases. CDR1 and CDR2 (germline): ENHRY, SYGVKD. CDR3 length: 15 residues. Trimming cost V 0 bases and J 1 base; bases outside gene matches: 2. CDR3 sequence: CAISESYRGSYEQYF. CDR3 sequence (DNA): TGTGCCATCAGTGAGTCGTACAGGGGGTCCTACGAGCAGTACTTC.

This CDR3 reads CASSLVGTESYEQYF. The CDR3 nucleotides read TGTGCCAGCAGCTTAGTTGGGACAGAATCCTACGAGCAGTACTTC. The chain couples TRBV7-9 to TRBJ2-7; 7 nucleotides agree with TRBD1. The CDR3 is 15 residues long. V trimming: 1 base; J trimming: 1 base; junction bases outside the gene matches: 4. Germline-derived CDR1 and CDR2 are SEHNR and FQNEAQ (reference sequence).

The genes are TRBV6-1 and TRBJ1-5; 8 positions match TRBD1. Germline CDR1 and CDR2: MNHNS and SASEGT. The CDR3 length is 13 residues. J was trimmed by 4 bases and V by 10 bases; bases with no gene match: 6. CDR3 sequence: CAIQGAANQPQHF. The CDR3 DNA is TGTGCCATTCAGGGGGCGGCGAATCAGCCCCAGCATTTT.

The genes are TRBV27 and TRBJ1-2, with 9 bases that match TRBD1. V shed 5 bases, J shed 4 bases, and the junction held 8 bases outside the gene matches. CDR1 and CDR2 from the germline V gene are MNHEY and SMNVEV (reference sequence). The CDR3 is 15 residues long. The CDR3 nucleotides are TGTGCCAGCAGTCTGACGGACAGGGGAGGCTATGGCTACACCTTC. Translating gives CASSLTDRGGYGYTF.

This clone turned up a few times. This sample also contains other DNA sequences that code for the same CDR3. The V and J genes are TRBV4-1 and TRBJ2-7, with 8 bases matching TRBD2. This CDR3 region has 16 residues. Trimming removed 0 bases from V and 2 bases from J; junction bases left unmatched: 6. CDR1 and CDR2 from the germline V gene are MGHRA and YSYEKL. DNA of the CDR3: TGCGCCAGCAGCCAAGATCGGGACGGGGGGGCCTACGAGCAGTACTTC. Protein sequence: CASSQDRDGGAYEQYF.

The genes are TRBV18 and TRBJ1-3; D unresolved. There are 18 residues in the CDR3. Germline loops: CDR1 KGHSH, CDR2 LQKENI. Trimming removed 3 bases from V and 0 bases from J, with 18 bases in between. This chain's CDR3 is CASSPSPTLKSSGNTIYF. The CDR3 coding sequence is TGTGCCAGCTCACCTTCCCCGACACTTAAAAGCTCTGGAAACACCATATATTTT.

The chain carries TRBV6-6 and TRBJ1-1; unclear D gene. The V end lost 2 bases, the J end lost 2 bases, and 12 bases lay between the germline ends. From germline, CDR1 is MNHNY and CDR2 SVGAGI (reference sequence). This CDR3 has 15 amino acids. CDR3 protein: CASSYVPGGNTEAFF. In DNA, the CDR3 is TGTGCCAGCAGTTACGTCCCGGGAGGCAACACTGAAGCTTTCTTT.